The 10 T cell receptor beta chains listed next were all sequenced from one sample in a study of blood T cell repertoires in COVID-19. The table came from immunoSEQ multiplex PCR; TCRdb's copy has only in-frame clones and leaves some out. Of about 200,000 clones listed, 65% to 80% are singletons. Specimen: PBMCs or T cells enriched from blood (not recorded which). Every receptor here comes from a woman aged 45-59 years with acute COVID-19.

The chain is built from TRBV5-1 and TRBJ2-3; 9 bases are a match to TRBD1. This CDR3 contains 15 residues. Germline CDR1 is SGHRS and CDR2 is YFSETQ. With V trimmed by 7 bases and J by 2 bases, 8 bases remained unmatched. The CDR3 spells CASSQTGGLTDTQYF. The DNA for the CDR3 is TGCGCCAGCTCCCAGACAGGGGGTCTCACAGATACGCAGTATTTT.

In this sample, this clone turned up once. The gene calls are TRBV2 and TRBJ2-5; D is possibly TRBD2 (6 bases). Trimming took 3 bases from V and 2 from J, leaving 10 bases between them. There are 14 residues in the CDR3. Per the germline V gene, CDR1 is SNHLY and CDR2 is FYNNEI. CDR3 region: CASSDRRGQETQYF. The CDR3 DNA is TGTGCCAGCAGTGACCGGCGGGGACAAGAGACCCAGTACTTC. The variable domain in full, with the rest retrieved from reference TRBV2 and TRBJ2-5, is EPEVTQTPSHQVTQMGQEVILRCVPISNHLYFYWYRQILGQKVEFLVSFYNNEISEKSEIFDDQFSVERPDGSNFTLKIRSTKLEDSAMYFCASSDRRGQETQYFGPGTRLLVL.

The chain combines TRBV7-9 with TRBJ1-2; D gene ambiguous. Germline loops: CDR1 SEHNR, CDR2 FQNEAQ (reference sequence). The CDR3 consists of 16 residues. Trimming stripped 2 bases from V and 5 bases from J, with 18 bases between. The CDR3 bases are TGTGCCAGCAGCTTATTTTTGGGCAACTCGGGATATGGCTACACCTTC. Translation: CASSLFLGNSGYGYTF.

The chain employs TRBV10-3 and TRBJ2-3; TRBD2 matches at 8 bases. V shed 9 bases and J 0 bases; nucleotides not matched to a gene: 2. This CDR3 is built from 13 residues. Germline V gene lookup returns CDR1 ENHRY and CDR2 SYGVKD. CDR3 amino acids: CAIGGGSTDTQYF. In DNA, the CDR3 is TGTGCCATAGGCGGGGGGAGCACAGATACGCAGTATTTT.

Regarding this clone: Its ends do not fully match the called genes, so a read error is possible. J is TRBJ1-2 and V is TRBV7-2; TRBD1 aligns across 11 bases. Germline V gene data show CDR1 as SGHTA and CDR2 as FQGNSA. The CDR3 has 14 amino acids. The CDR3 sequence is CASSPSTGQGAISF. The CDR3 DNA reads as TGTGCCAGCAGCCCATCGACCGGACAGGGGGCGATCAGCTTC.

The DNA for the CDR3 is TGTGCCAGCCAAATTATAGACAGGGCCAGCTACACCTTC. Protein product: CASQIIDRASYTF. The chain carries TRBV28 and TRBJ1-2, with 7 bases fitting TRBD1. The CDR3 has 13 amino acids. Germline CDR1 reads MDHEN; CDR2 reads SYDVKM. J gave up 9 bases and V 8 bases, and 12 bases lay outside the gene matches.

This rearrangement joins TRBV3-1 (or the pseudogene TRBV3-2) to TRBJ1-6; 8 bases line up with TRBD1. The length of the CDR3 is 13 residues. Trimming cost V 4 bases and J 10 bases; bases outside gene matches: 3. Germline-derived CDR1 and CDR2 are LGHDT and YNNKEL (reference sequence). Here the CDR3 DNA reads TGTGCCAGCAGCCTGGCAGGGGGCTCACCCCTCCACTTT. Translation: CASSLAGGSPLHF.

V and J are TRBV5-1 and TRBJ2-2; the D gene is possibly TRBD2 (5 bases). The CDR3 totals 14 residues. Trimming took 6 bases from V and 7 from J, leaving 16 bases between them. The V gene's germline CDR1 is SGHRS and CDR2 YFSETQ. The CDR3 region has the DNA TGCGCCAGCACAACCGGGCCCGAGGGCGGGGAGCTGTTTTTT. Its protein product is CASTTGPEGGELFF. The whole variable domain, filled in from reference TRBV5-1 and TRBJ2-2, reads KAGVTQTPRYLIKTRGQQVTLSCSPISGHRSVSWYQQTPGQGLQFLFEYFSETQRNKGNFPGRFSGRQFSNSRSEMNVSTLELGDSALYLCASTTGPEGGELFFGEGSRLTVL.

This rearrangement joins TRBV7-9 to TRBJ1-2; D is uncertain. V lost 2 bases and J lost 3, with 4 bases in between. The CDR3 is 12 residues long. Germline CDR1 is SEHNR and CDR2 is FQNEAQ (reference sequence). CDR3 sequence (DNA): TGTGCCAGCAGCTTATCCGACTATGGCTACACCTTC. Amino acid sequence: CASSLSDYGYTF.

The CDR3, as DNA: TGTGCCAGCAGCTCGAGAGAGGATGAGCAGTTCTTC. It codes for CASSSREDEQFF. This rearrangement joins TRBV11-2 to TRBJ2-1, with no clear D. Trimming pared 4 bases from V and 8 bases from J, leaving 9 bases between. CDR3 length: 12 amino acids. CDR1 is SGHAT and CDR2 is FQNNGV in the germline V gene.